Below are 4 T cell receptor beta chains sequenced from a single sample in a study of Graves' ophthalmopathy and Graves' hyperthyroidism. As the template, RNA transcripts were used to amplify TCR beta CDR3 regions. The library came from an HTBI-primed first-round RT-PCR and a second-round multiplex PCR. In TCRdb, the multiplex PCR reads were re-called with MiXCR into one record per CDR3 protein. This sample yields 900,000 to 1,200,000 distinct CDR3 sequences, of which 35% to 40% are seen a single time; approximately 10% belongs to the top ten. Sequencing was carried out using peripheral blood or thyroid tissue (not recorded which). Every receptor here comes from an adult man with Graves' hyperthyroidism.

V gene TRBV11-2 combines with J gene TRBJ2-7; TRBD1 might be the D (6 bases). V lost 1 base, J lost 2 bases, and 9 bases lay in between. CDR1 and CDR2 (germline): SGHAT, FQNNGV. CDR3 length: 14 residues. CDR3 DNA: TGTGCCAGCAGCTTAGGGGACAAGCCCTACGAGCAGTACTTC. Encoded protein: CASSLGDKPYEQYF.

There are a few counts of this clonotype. The chain combines TRBV27 with TRBJ2-7; 8 nucleotides line up with TRBD1. CDR1 is MNHEY and CDR2 is SMNVEV in the germline V gene (reference sequence). The CDR3 extends over 12 amino acids. V shed 10 bases and J 5 bases; nucleotides not matched to a gene: 7. Written as DNA, the CDR3 is TGTGCCACCCGGGACAGGTCACACGAGCAGTACTTC. Amino acid sequence: CATRDRSHEQYF.

The sample holds many counts of this clonotype. The chain links TRBV7-3 to TRBJ1-1; no reliable D call. Germline V lookup: CDR1 SGHTA, CDR2 FQGTGA. The CDR3 runs 13 residues. The germline V and J ends were trimmed by 4 bases and 1 base, with 7 bases remaining between them. The CDR3 DNA follows: TGTGCCAGCAGCTACGGAACGAACACTGAAGCTTTCTTT. The encoded protein is CASSYGTNTEAFF.

This clonotype has ten or more counts. Written as DNA, the CDR3 is TGTGCCAGCAGCTTAGTGTCTCAGAGCTCCTACGAGCAGTACTTC. Amino acid sequence: CASSLVSQSSYEQYF. This chain uses TRBV7-2 with TRBJ2-7; D not certain. The ends were cut back, 1 base at V and 0 bases at J, with 10 bases in the middle. Germline V lookup: CDR1 SGHTA, CDR2 FQGNSA. This CDR3 spans 15 amino acids.